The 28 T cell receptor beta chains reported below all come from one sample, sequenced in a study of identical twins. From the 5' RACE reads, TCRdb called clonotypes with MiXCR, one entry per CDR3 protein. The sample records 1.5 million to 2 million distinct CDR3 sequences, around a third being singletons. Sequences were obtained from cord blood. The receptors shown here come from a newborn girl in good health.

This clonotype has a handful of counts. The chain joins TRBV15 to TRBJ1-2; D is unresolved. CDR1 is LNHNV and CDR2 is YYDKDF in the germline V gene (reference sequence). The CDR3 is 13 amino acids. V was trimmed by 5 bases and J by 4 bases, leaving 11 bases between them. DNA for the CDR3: TGTGCCACCAGCCCCGGACGGCCCTATGGCTACACCTTC. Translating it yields CATSPGRPYGYTF.

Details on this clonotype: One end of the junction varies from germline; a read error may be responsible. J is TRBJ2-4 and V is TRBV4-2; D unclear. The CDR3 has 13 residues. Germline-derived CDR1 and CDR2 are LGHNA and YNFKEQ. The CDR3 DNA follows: TGTGCCGGCAGCCAAGATTATTGGTCTGAACAGTACTTC. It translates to CAGSQDYWSEQYF.

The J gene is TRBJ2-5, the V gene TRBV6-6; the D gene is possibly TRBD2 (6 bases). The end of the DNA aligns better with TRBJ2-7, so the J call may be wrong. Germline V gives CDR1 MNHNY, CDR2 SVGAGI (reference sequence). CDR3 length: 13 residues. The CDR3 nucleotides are TGTGCCAGCAGTTACTCGACGGGGGACGAGCAGTACTTC. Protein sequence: CASSYSTGDEQYF.

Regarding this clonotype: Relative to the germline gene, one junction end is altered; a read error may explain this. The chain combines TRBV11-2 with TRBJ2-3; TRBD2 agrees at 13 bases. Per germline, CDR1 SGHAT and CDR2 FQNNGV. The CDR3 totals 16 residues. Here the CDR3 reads CASGFGLAGGTDTQYF. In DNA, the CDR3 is TGTGCCAGCGGCTTTGGACTAGCGGGAGGCACAGATACGCAGTATTTT.

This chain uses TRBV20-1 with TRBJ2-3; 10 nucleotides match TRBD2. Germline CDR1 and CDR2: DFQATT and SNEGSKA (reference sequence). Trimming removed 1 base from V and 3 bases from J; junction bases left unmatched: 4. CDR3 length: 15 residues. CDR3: CSARVLAGGTDTQYF. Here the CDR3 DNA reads TGCAGTGCTAGAGTTTTAGCGGGGGGAACAGATACGCAGTATTTT.

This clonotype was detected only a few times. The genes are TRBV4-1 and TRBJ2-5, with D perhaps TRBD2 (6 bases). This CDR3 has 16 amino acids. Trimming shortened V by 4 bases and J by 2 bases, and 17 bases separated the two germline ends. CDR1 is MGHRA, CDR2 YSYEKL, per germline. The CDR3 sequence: CASSRTVPGVQETQYF. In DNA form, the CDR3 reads TGCGCCAGCAGCCGGACCGTACCGGGAGTACAAGAGACCCAGTACTTC.

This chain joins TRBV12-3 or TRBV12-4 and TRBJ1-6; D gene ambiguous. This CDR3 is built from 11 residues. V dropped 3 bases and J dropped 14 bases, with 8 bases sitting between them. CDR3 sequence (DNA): TGTGCCAGCAGTTTGGGTCTGACCCTCCACTTT. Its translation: CASSLGLTLHF.

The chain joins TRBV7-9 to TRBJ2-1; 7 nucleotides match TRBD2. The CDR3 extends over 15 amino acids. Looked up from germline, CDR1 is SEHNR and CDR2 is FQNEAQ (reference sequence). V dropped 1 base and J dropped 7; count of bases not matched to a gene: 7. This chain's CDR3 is CASSLVGRVWNEQFF. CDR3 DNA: TGTGCCAGCAGCTTAGTAGGGAGGGTTTGGAATGAGCAGTTCTTC. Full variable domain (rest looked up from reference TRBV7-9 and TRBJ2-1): DTGVSQNPRHKITKRGQNVTFRCDPISEHNRLYWYRQTLGQGPEFLTYFQNEAQLEKSRLLSDRFSAERPKGSFSTLEIQRTEQGDSAMYLCASSLVGRVWNEQFFGPGTRLTVL.

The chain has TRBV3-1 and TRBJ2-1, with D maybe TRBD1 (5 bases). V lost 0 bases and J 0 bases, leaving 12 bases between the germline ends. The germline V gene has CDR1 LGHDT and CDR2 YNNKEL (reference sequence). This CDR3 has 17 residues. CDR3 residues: CASSQERQTFSYNEQFF. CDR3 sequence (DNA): TGTGCCAGCAGCCAAGAGAGACAGACCTTCTCCTACAATGAGCAGTTCTTC.

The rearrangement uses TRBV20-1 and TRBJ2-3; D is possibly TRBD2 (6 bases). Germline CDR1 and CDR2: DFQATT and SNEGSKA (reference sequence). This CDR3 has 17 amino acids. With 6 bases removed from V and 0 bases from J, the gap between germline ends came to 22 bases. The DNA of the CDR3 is TGCAGTGCCCTCCTCCGGGGGTGGATAACTAGCACAGATACGCAGTATTTT. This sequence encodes CSALLRGWITSTDTQYF.

CDR3 coding DNA: TGTGCCAGCAGCCAAGCAGTCTACTCTAGCGGCTCCTACAATGAGCAGTTCTTC. Its translation: CASSQAVYSSGSYNEQFF. The rearrangement links TRBV3-1 to TRBJ2-1; 7 bases are a match to TRBD2. CDR1 is LGHDT and CDR2 is YNNKEL in the germline V gene (reference sequence). J lost 0 bases, V lost 1 base, and 9 bases had no gene match. This CDR3 contains 18 residues.

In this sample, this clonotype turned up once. CDR3 DNA: TGTGCCAGCAGTTACCGACCGGGCCCTGGGGATGAAAAACTGTTTTTT. Its translation is CASSYRPGPGDEKLFF. The J gene is TRBJ1-4, the V gene TRBV6-6; D remains unclear. Trimming removed 2 bases from V and 6 bases from J, with 16 bases in between. Germline lookup yields CDR1 MNHNY and CDR2 SVGAGI (reference sequence). The CDR3 is made up of 16 amino acids.

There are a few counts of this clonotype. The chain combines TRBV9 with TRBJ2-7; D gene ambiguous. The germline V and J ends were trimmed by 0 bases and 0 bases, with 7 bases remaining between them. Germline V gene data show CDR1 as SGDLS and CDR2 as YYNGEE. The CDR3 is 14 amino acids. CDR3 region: CASSVEGSSYEQYF. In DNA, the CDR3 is TGTGCCAGCAGCGTAGAAGGCAGCTCCTACGAGCAGTACTTC.

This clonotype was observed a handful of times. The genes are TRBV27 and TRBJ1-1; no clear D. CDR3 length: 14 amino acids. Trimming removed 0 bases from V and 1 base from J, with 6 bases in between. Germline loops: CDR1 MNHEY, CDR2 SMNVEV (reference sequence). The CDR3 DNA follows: TGTGCCAGCAGTTTATCGAATGGGAACACTGAAGCTTTCTTT. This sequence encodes CASSLSNGNTEAFF.

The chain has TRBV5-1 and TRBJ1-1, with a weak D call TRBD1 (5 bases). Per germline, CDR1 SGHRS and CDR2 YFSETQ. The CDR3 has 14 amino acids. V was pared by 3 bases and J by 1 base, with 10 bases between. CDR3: CASSWDGGNTEAFF. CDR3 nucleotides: TGCGCCAGCAGCTGGGACGGGGGGAACACTGAAGCTTTCTTT.

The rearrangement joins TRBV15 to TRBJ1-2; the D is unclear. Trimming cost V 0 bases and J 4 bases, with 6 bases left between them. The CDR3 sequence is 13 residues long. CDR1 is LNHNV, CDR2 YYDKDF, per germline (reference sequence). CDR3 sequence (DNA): TGTGCCACCAGCAGAGAGGGAAGCTATGGCTACACCTTC. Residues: CATSREGSYGYTF.

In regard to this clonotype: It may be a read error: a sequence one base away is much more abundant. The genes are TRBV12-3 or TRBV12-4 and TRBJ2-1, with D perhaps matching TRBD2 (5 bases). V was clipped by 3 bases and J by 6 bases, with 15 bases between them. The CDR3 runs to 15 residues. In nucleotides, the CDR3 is TGTGCCAGCAGTTTCACGCCTAGCCCACGCAATGAGCAGTTCTTC. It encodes CASSFTPSPRNEQFF.

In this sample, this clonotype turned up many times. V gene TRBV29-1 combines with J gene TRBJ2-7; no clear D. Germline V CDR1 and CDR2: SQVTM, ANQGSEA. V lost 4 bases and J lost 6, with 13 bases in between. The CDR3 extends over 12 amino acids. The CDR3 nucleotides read TGCAGCGTTGGGACCGGGTCGCGCGAGCAGTACTTC. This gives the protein CSVGTGSREQYF.

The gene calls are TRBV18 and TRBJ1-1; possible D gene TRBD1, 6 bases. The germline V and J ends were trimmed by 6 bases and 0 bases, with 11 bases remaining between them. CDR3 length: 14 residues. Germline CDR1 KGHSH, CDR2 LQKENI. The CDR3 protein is CASSQDRMNTEAFF. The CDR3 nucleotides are TGTGCCAGCTCCCAAGACAGGATGAACACTGAAGCTTTCTTT.

CDR3 in amino acids: CAIKSRDNEQFF. CDR3 DNA sequence: TGTGCCATCAAGAGCAGGGACAATGAGCAGTTCTTC. V usage is TRBV2 and J usage is TRBJ2-1, with D perhaps matching TRBD1 (5 bases). Trimming pared 10 bases from V and 5 bases from J, leaving 12 bases between. The CDR3 consists of 12 residues. Looked up from germline, CDR1 is SNHLY and CDR2 is FYNNEI. Complete variable domain (other parts from reference TRBV2 and TRBJ2-1): EPEVTQTPSHQVTQMGQEVILRCVPISNHLYFYWYRQILGQKVEFLVSFYNNEISEKSEIFDDQFSVERPDGSNFTLKIRSTKLEDSAMYFCAIKSRDNEQFFGPGTRLTVL.

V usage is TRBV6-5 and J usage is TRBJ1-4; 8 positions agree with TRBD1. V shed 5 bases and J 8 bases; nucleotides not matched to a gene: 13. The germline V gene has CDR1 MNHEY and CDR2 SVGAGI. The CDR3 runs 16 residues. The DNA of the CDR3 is TGTGCCAGCAGTACACCCTCCAGGGGGCGACGGGAAAAACTGTTTTTT. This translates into CASSTPSRGRREKLFF.

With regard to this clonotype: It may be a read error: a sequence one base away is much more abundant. The CDR3 nucleotides read TGCAGCGTTGTAACAGGGGGCAATCAGCTCCAGCATTTT. This codes for CSVVTGGNQLQHF. The chain links TRBV29-1 to TRBJ1-5; 9 bases fit TRBD1. This CDR3 is built from 13 residues. The V gene's germline CDR1 is SQVTM and CDR2 ANQGSEA.

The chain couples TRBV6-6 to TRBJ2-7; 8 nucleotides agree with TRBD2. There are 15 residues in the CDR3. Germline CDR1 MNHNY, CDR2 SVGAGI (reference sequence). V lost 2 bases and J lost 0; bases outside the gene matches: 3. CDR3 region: CASSYVLAGSYEQYF. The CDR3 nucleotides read TGTGCCAGCAGTTACGTGCTAGCGGGCTCCTACGAGCAGTACTTC.

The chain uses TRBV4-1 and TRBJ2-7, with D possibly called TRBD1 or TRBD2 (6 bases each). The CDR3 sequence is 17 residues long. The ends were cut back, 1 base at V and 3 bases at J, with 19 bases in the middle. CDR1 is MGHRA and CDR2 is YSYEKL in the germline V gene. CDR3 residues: CASSQVPGGGAYYEQYF. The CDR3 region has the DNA TGCGCCAGCAGCCAAGTTCCTGGGGGCGGGGCCTACTACGAGCAGTACTTC.

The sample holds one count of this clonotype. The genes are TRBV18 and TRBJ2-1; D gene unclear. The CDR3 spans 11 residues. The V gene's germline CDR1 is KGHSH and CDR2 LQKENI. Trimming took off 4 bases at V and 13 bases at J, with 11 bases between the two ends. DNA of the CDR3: TGTGCCAGCTCACGCAAAGAGACCCAGTTCTTC. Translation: CASSRKETQFF.

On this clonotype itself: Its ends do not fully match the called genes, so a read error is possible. CDR3 DNA: TGCGACAGCAGCTTAGTAGCGGGGGGAACCTACAATGAGCAGTACTTC. Translating it yields CDSSLVAGGTYNEQYF. The J gene is TRBJ2-1, the V gene TRBV5-1; 10 nucleotides line up with TRBD2. The last part of the DNA fits TRBJ2-7 better; the J call may be wrong. The CDR3 loop spans 16 amino acids. Germline V gene data show CDR1 as SGHRS and CDR2 as YFSETQ.

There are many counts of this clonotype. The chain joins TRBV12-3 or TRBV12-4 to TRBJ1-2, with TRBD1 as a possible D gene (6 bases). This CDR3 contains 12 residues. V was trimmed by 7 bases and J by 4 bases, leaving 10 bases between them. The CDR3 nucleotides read TGTGCCAGCACCACAGGGAGCTATGGCTACACCTTC. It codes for CASTTGSYGYTF.

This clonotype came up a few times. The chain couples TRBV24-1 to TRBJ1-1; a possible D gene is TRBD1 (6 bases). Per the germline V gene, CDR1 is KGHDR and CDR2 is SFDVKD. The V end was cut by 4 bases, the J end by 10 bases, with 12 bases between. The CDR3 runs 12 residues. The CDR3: CATSEGARGAFF. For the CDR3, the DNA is TGTGCCACCAGTGAGGGGGCCAGGGGAGCTTTCTTT.